The sequence of this T cell receptor beta chain was determined in a study of cytomegalovirus exposure and HLA in healthy donors. Findings of the study overall: The investigators catalogued 160 or so TCR beta chains as cytomegalovirus-associated. Association of a missense DCLRE1C variant with TCR beta V- and J-gene trimming was reported in a later analysis.

Primers for the PCR totalled 60 Vbeta and 13 Jbeta. The protocol was immunoSEQ multiplex PCR, while the TCRdb copy is restricted to in-frame clones and leaves out a portion. The table includes about 120,000 clones, 60% to 80% detected once. Concerning this clone itself: The antigen remains unidentified.

This clonotype was obtained from a female donor in good health and CMV-seronegative. Sequenced input: PBMCs.

The CDR3 region has the DNA TGTGCCACTTTTAAGGGGGGACAGGGGGTGACCGGGGAGCTGTTTTTT. This translates into CATFKGGQGVTGELFF. V gene TRBV28 combines with J gene TRBJ2-2, with 11 bases matching TRBD1. V shed 10 bases, J shed 5 bases, and the junction held 12 bases outside the gene matches. CDR1 is MDHEN and CDR2 is SYDVKM in the germline V gene. The CDR3 covers 16 residues. Variable domain in full (rest from reference TRBV28 and TRBJ2-2): DVKVTQSSRYLVKRTGEKVFLECVQDMDHENMFWYRQDPGLGLRLIYFSYDVKMKEKGDIPEGYSVSREKKERFSLILESASTNQTSMYLCATFKGGQGVTGELFFGEGSRLTVL.